Presented here are 10 T cell receptor beta chains from one specimen sequenced in a study of technical replicates of blood from a few donors. Here immunoSEQ multiplex PCR was the method, and the copy in TCRdb shows in-frame clones only, minus some. The repertoire includes around 68,000 clones, roughly 97% of them detected once, and about 0.31% sits in the top ten. Specimen: T cells isolated from PBMCs. The receptors stem from a human donor in good health.

This chain joins TRBV21-1 and TRBJ2-7; TRBD2, the D gene given by the table, was not confirmed from the DNA. TRBV21-1 is a known pseudogene. The CDR3 extends over 15 amino acids. The CDR3 is CASSKASGPPYEQYF. CDR3 DNA sequence: TGTGCCAGCAGCAAAGCTAGCGGGCCACCCTACGAGCAGTACTTC.

This clone came up once. J is TRBJ2-5 and V is TRBV4-2; D is possibly TRBD1 (6 bases). CDR1 LGHNA and CDR2 YNFKEQ come from the germline V gene. The CDR3 is 16 residues long. The ends were cut back, 3 bases at V and 2 bases at J, with 16 bases in the middle. CDR3: CASSHTGQGVQETQYF. The CDR3 region has the DNA TGTGCCAGCAGCCACACGGGACAAGGTGTACAAGAGACCCAGTACTTC.

This CDR3 reads CASSYNSFYTF. As DNA, the CDR3 is TGTGCCAGCAGTTACAACAGTTTCTACACCTTC. J is TRBJ1-2 and V is TRBV6-5; D unresolved. In germline, CDR1 is MNHEY, CDR2 SVGAGI. V was cut by 2 bases and J by 10 bases, with 8 bases left in between. The CDR3 loop spans 11 amino acids.

The chain carries TRBV9 and TRBJ2-1; 8 nucleotides align to TRBD2. CDR1 and CDR2 (germline): SGDLS, YYNGEE. Trimming at V came to 3 bases and at J to 1 base, leaving 3 bases not matched to a gene. The CDR3 is 15 residues long. The CDR3 DNA follows: TGTGCCAGCAGCGAAAGCGGGAGTTCCTACAATGAGCAGTTCTTC. This translates into CASSESGSSYNEQFF. Combining the CDR3 with reference TRBV9 and TRBJ2-1 gives the whole variable domain DSGVTQTPKHLITATGQRVTLRCSPRSGDLSVYWYQQSLDQGLQFLIQYYNGEERAKGNILERFSAQQFPDLHSELNLSSLELGDSALYFCASSESGSSYNEQFFGPGTRLTVL.

V and J are TRBV18 and TRBJ2-3; tentatively, D is TRBD1 (5 bases). Trimming pared 3 bases from V and 6 bases from J, leaving 16 bases between. Germline lookup yields CDR1 KGHSH and CDR2 LQKENI. The CDR3 is made up of 15 amino acids. The CDR3 coding sequence is TGTGCCAGCTCACCGGCCTCGCACAGGACCGATACGCAGTATTTT. Translation gives CASSPASHRTDTQYF.

This rearrangement joins TRBV10-3 to TRBJ2-3; 11 nucleotides line up with TRBD1. Trimming at V came to 9 bases and at J to 0 bases, leaving 2 bases not matched to a gene. This CDR3 contains 14 residues. Germline V gene sequence: CDR1 ENHRY, CDR2 SYGVKD. The CDR3 DNA follows: TGTGCCATAGGGGACAGGGGGAGCACAGATACGCAGTATTTT. Amino acids: CAIGDRGSTDTQYF.

The V gene is TRBV6-6, the J gene TRBJ1-2; the match to TRBD1 covers 10 bases. The CDR3 extends over 16 amino acids. Germline V lookup: CDR1 MNHNY, CDR2 SVGAGI (reference sequence). Unmatched junction bases numbered 6, after V lost 4 bases and J lost 1 base. CDR3 region: CASSSFRDRGNYGYTF. CDR3 nucleotide sequence: TGTGCCAGCAGTTCCTTCCGGGACAGGGGTAACTATGGCTACACCTTC.

This chain joins TRBV4-1 and TRBJ2-6; D gene unclear. This CDR3 has 15 amino acids. Trimming pared 1 base from V and 4 bases from J, leaving 8 bases between. Germline CDR1 reads MGHRA; CDR2 reads YSYEKL. The CDR3 is CASSQGQVGANVLTF. The CDR3 DNA reads TGCGCCAGCAGCCAAGGGCAGGTCGGGGCCAACGTCCTGACTTTC.

The rearrangement joins TRBV9 to TRBJ2-2; weak D call: TRBD2 (6 bases). The V end lost 9 bases, the J end lost 6 bases, and 12 bases lay between the germline ends. The CDR3 covers 12 residues. The germline V gene has CDR1 SGDLS and CDR2 YYNGEE. The CDR3 reads CATGGVAGELFF. The CDR3 region has the DNA TGTGCCACCGGGGGTGTAGCCGGGGAGCTGTTTTTT.

V and J are TRBV19 and TRBJ2-1, with D hard to call. Trimming removed 5 bases from V and 2 bases from J, with 13 bases in between. The CDR3 contains 15 residues. CDR1 and CDR2 from the germline V gene are LNHDA and SQIVND (reference sequence). The CDR3 DNA reads TGTGCCAGTAGTGCGCTAAGTAACCCCTACAATGAGCAGTTCTTC. Encoded protein: CASSALSNPYNEQFF.